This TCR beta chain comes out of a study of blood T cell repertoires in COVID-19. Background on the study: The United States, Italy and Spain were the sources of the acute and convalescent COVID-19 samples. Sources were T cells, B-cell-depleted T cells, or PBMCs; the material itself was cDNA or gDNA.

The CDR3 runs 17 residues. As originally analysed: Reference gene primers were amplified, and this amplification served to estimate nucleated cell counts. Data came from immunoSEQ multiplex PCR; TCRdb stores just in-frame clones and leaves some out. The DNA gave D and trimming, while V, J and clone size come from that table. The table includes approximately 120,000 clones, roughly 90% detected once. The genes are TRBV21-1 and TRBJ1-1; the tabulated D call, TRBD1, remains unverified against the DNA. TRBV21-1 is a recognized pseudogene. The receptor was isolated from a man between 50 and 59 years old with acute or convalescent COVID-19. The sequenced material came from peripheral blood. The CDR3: CASSKVRDRGRTNEAFF. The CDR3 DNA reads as TGTGCCAGCAGCAAAGTGCGGGACAGGGGGCGAACAAATGAAGCTTTCTTT.